This entry features one T cell receptor beta chain sequence. This sample was taken from a study of blood T cell repertoires in COVID-19. Across the whole study: From T cells, B-cell-depleted T cells, or PBMCs came the material, which was cDNA or gDNA.

The repertoire was sequenced with immunoSEQ multiplex PCR; TCRdb's copy has only in-frame clones and lacks some. The data show more than 250,000 clones, with 70% to 90% seen just once and roughly 6.5% held by the top ten. Germline V lookup: CDR1 LGHDT, CDR2 YNNKEL (reference sequence). Trimming removed 4 bases at V and 4 bases at J, with 11 bases between. This CDR3 has 13 residues. The gene calls are TRBV3-1 (or the pseudogene TRBV3-2) and TRBJ2-7; no clear D gene. This clonotype originated in a man younger than 35 who had recovered from COVID-19. Sample: peripheral blood. The CDR3 region is CASSPPTRYEQYF. CDR3 in DNA: TGTGCCAGCAGCCCCCCCACAAGATACGAGCAGTACTTC.